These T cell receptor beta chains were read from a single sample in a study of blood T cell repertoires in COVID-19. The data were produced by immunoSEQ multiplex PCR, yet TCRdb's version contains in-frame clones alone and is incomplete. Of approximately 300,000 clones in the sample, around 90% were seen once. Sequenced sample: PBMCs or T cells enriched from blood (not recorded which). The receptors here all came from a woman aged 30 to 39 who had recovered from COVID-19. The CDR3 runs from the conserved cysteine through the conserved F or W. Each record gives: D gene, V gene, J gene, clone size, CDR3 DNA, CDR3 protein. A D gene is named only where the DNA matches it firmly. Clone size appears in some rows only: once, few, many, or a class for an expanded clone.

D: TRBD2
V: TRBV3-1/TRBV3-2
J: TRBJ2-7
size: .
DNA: TGTGCCAGCAGCCAGATGGGGACTAGCGCCGGCGAGCAGTACTTC
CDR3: CASSQMGTSAGEQYF

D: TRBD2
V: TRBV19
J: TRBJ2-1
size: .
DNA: TGTGCCAGTAGGGGGAGGGGTCCACATGAGCAGTTCTTC
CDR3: CASRGRGPHEQFF

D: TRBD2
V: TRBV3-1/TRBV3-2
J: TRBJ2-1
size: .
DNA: TGTGCCAGCAGAGGACGACCGGGACAGGCTCTAGCGGGAGAGTGGCATGAGCAGTTCTTC
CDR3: CASRGRPGQALAGEWHEQFF

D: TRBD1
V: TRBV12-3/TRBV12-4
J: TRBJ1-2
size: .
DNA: TGTGCCAGCAGCGGACAGGGGCCCGGCTACACCTTC
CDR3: CASSGQGPGYTF

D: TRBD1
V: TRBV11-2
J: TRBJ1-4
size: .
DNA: TGTGCCAGCAGCTTAGGGGCAGGGGGGATTGAAAAACTGTTTTTT
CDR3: CASSLGAGGIEKLFF

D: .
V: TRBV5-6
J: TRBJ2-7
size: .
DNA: TGTGCCAGCAGCTTGGCCCTCTCGGGTCGCTCCTACGAGCAGTACTTC
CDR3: CASSLALSGRSYEQYF

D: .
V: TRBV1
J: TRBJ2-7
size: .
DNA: TGCACCAGCAGCCAAGATTTGGCGGGAATCTACGAGCAGTACTTC
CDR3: CTSSQDLAGIYEQYF

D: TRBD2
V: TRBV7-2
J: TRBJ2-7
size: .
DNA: TGTGCCAGCAGCTTCTCTAGCGGGAGGACATACTCCTACGAGCAGTACTTC
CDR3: CASSFSSGRTYSYEQYF

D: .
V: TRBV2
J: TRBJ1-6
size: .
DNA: TGTGCCAGCAGTGGTCCGGGGAATTCACCCCTCCACTTT
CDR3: CASSGPGNSPLHF

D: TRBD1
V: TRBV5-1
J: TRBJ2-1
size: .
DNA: TGCGCCAGCAGCCTGACCCTCACAGGGGGCGCATGGAATGAGCAGTTCTTC
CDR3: CASSLTLTGGAWNEQFF

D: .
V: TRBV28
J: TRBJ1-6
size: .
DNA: TGTGCCAGCAGACGTACAGATTATAATTCACCCCTCCACTTT
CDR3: CASRRTDYNSPLHF

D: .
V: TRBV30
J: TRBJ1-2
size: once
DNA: TGTGCCTGGAGTGTCCCAGGGAACTATGGCTACACCTTC
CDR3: CAWSVPGNYGYTF

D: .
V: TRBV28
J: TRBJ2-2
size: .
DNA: TGTGCCAGCACCCTTAGGAGAACCGGGGAGCTGTTTTTT
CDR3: CASTLRRTGELFF

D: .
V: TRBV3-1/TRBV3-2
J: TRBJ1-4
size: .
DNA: TGTGCCAGCAGCTCCGGCCAGGGGTTAGATGAAAAACTGTTTTTT
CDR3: CASSSGQGLDEKLFF

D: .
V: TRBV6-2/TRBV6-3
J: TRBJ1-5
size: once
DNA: TGTGTCAGCAGTTACTTCAGGGAAAGTCAGCCCCAGCATTTT
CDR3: CVSSYFRESQPQHF

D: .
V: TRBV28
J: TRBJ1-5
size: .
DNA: TGTGCCAGCAGTGGACCCCGGGGGACGAGATATAGCAATCAGCCCCAGCATTTT
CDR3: CASSGPRGTRYSNQPQHF

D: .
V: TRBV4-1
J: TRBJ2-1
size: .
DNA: TGCGCCAGCAGCCAAGATTTTAGCGGAAGAAATGAGCAGTTCTTC
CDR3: CASSQDFSGRNEQFF

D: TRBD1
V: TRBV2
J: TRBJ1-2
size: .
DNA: TGTGCCAGCAGTGAAGCGGACAGGGGGGATGGCTACACCTTC
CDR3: CASSEADRGDGYTF

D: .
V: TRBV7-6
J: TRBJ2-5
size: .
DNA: TGTGCCAGCAGCTTAACTCGAGAAGAGACCCAGTACTTC
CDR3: CASSLTREETQYF

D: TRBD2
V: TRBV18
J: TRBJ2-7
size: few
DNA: TGTGCCAGCTCACCCGGGACTACCTCCTACGAGCAGTACTTC
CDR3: CASSPGTTSYEQYF

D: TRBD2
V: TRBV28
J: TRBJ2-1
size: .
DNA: TGTGCCAGCACCCGGGGGGGAACCTCCTACAATGAGCAGTTCTTC
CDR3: CASTRGGTSYNEQFF

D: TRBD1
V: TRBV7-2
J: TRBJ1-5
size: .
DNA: TGTGCCAGCAGCTTAGACAGGGGCAATAGCAATCAGCCCCAGCATTTT
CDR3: CASSLDRGNSNQPQHF

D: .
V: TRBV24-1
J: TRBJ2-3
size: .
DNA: TGTGCCACCAGTGAAATGGGGGGGGCTGCCGATACGCAGTATTTT
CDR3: CATSEMGGAADTQYF

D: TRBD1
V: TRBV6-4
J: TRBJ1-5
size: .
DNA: TGTGCCAGCAGTTTGAGGACAGGGACTACCACCCGCAATCAGCCCCAGCATTTT
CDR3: CASSLRTGTTTRNQPQHF

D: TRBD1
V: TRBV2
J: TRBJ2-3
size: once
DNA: TGTGCCAGCAGTCACGGACCAGGGGGTACAGATACGCAGTATTTT
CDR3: CASSHGPGGTDTQYF

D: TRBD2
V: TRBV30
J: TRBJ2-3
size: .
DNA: TGTGCCTGGGGGAAACTAGCGGGGGTCACAGATACGCAGTATTTT
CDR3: CAWGKLAGVTDTQYF

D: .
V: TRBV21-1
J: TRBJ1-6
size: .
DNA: TGTGCCAGCAGCAAAGATTGGCAGGATAATTCACCCCTCCACTTT
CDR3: CASSKDWQDNSPLHF

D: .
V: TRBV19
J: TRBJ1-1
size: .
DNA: TGTGCCAGTAGTATTGTCGGGGGGGGTGAAGCTTTCTTT
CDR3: CASSIVGGGEAFF